One and the same sample provided the 26 T cell receptor beta chains below, sequenced in a study of T cells after yellow fever vaccination. From the 5' RACE reads, TCRdb called clonotypes with MiXCR, one entry per CDR3 protein. The table lists approximately 300,000 distinct CDR3 sequences, approximately 7% of them singletons. The sample here was PBMCs, taken more than 40 days after the first yellow fever vaccination. These receptors were collected from a man between 18 and 29 years old who received the YFV17D yellow fever vaccine.

At least ten counts were recorded for this clonotype. This chain joins TRBV19 and TRBJ1-3; D is undetermined. Deletions cut 6 bases from V and 0 bases from J, with 6 bases between. Looked up from germline, CDR1 is LNHDA and CDR2 is SQIVND (reference sequence). This CDR3 is built from 13 residues. The CDR3: CASSVGSGNTIYF. The CDR3 region has the DNA TGTGCCAGTAGCGTTGGCTCTGGAAACACCATATATTTT.

This clonotype was counted between two and nine times. The chain carries TRBV12-3 or TRBV12-4 and TRBJ1-1, with a weak D call TRBD1 (6 bases). Trimming pared 0 bases from V and 10 bases from J, leaving 12 bases between. The CDR3 covers 13 residues. The CDR3: CASSLAGGGRAFF. DNA of the CDR3: TGTGCCAGCAGTTTAGCGGGAGGGGGGAGAGCTTTCTTT.

This chain connects TRBV7-9 to TRBJ2-7, with 9 bases matching TRBD1. J lost 2 bases, V lost 3 bases, and 5 bases had no gene match. CDR3 length: 15 residues. Germline V gene data show CDR1 as SEHNR and CDR2 as FQNEAQ (reference sequence). The CDR3 sequence is CASSLGDRVAYEQYF. DNA of the CDR3: TGTGCCAGCAGCTTGGGGGACAGGGTCGCCTACGAGCAGTACTTC.

This clonotype was seen ten or more times. The gene calls are TRBV6-2 or TRBV6-3 and TRBJ2-1; either TRBD1 or TRBD2 may fit D (7 bases each). This CDR3 contains 14 residues. V dropped 5 bases and J dropped 5 bases, with 13 bases sitting between them. The V gene's germline CDR1 is MNHEY and CDR2 SVGEGT. CDR3 coding DNA: TGTGCCAGCAGTCAGGGGGGGGAGCACAATGAGCAGTTCTTC. This codes for CASSQGGEHNEQFF.

V and J are TRBV6-2 or TRBV6-3 and TRBJ2-1; a weak D match, TRBD2 (6 bases). This CDR3 spans 16 amino acids. The germline V gene encodes CDR1 MNHEY and CDR2 SVGEGT. The germline V and J ends were trimmed by 2 bases and 8 bases, with 19 bases remaining between them. The CDR3 is CASSYGSGLKQDEQFF. Here the CDR3 DNA reads TGTGCCAGCAGTTACGGGTCGGGACTCAAGCAGGATGAGCAGTTCTTC.

Many counts were recorded for this clonotype. CDR3 sequence: CAISRQPQETQYF. CDR3 nucleotide sequence: TGTGCCATCAGCCGACAACCCCAAGAGACCCAGTACTTC. This rearrangement joins TRBV10-3 to TRBJ2-5, with no clear D. The CDR3 has 13 amino acids. The germline V gene has CDR1 ENHRY and CDR2 SYGVKD. Trimming stripped 6 bases from V and 1 base from J, with 9 bases between.

This clonotype was picked up a small number of times. The chain links TRBV5-1 to TRBJ2-7; D is possibly TRBD1 (5 bases). V lost 1 base and J lost 0, with 8 bases in between. The germline V gene has CDR1 SGHRS and CDR2 YFSETQ. CDR3 length equals 14 residues. The CDR3 coding sequence is TGCGCCAGCAGCTTGAGCCAGGGCTCCTACGAGCAGTACTTC. It encodes CASSLSQGSYEQYF.

The chain uses TRBV5-1 and TRBJ1-4; TRBD1 is a possible D gene (5 bases). V lost 4 bases and J lost 0, with 13 bases in between. Germline V gene sequence: CDR1 SGHRS, CDR2 YFSETQ. The CDR3 sequence is 16 residues long. CDR3 sequence reads: CASSLRTPATNEKLFF. The CDR3 nucleotides are TGCGCCAGCAGCCTTCGGACACCAGCAACTAATGAAAAACTGTTTTTT.

This chain links TRBV2 with TRBJ2-1; 7 bases fit TRBD2. In germline, CDR1 is SNHLY, CDR2 FYNNEI. This CDR3 region has 15 residues. V shed 3 bases and J 0 bases; nucleotides not matched to a gene: 2. The chain's CDR3 is CASSERGNSYNEQFF. CDR3 DNA sequence: TGTGCCAGCAGTGAGCGGGGGAACTCCTACAATGAGCAGTTCTTC.

The chain employs TRBV5-5 and TRBJ2-5; 9 bases line up with TRBD1. V shed 4 bases and J 7 bases; nucleotides not matched to a gene: 17. Germline-derived CDR1 and CDR2 are SGHKS and YYEKEE (reference sequence). This CDR3 spans 17 amino acids. CDR3 nucleotides: TGTGCCAGCAGCCCCTTAGCGCGGACAGGGGAAGTAGGGACCCAGTACTTC. It specifies CASSPLARTGEVGTQYF.

CDR3 region: CASSPLADFYNEQFF. The CDR3 DNA follows: TGTGCCAGCTCACCACTGGCGGATTTCTACAATGAGCAGTTCTTC. V and J are TRBV18 and TRBJ2-1; D call uncertain. Germline V lookup: CDR1 KGHSH, CDR2 LQKENI. Trimming removed 1 base from V and 3 bases from J, with 10 bases in between. This CDR3 is built from 15 residues.

This chain uses TRBV7-9 with TRBJ2-1; 8 nucleotides match TRBD1. The CDR3 runs 15 residues. The V gene's germline CDR1 is SEHNR and CDR2 FQNEAQ (reference sequence). The junction had 3 bases not matched to a gene; V was cut back by 5 bases and J by 0 bases. The CDR3 coding sequence is TGTGCCAGCAGCCGCGACAGGGGCTCCTACAATGAGCAGTTCTTC. Its translation: CASSRDRGSYNEQFF. Filled out from reference TRBV7-9 and TRBJ2-1, the complete variable domain reads DTGVSQNPRHKITKRGQNVTFRCDPISEHNRLYWYRQTLGQGPEFLTYFQNEAQLEKSRLLSDRFSAERPKGSFSTLEIQRTEQGDSAMYLCASSRDRGSYNEQFFGPGTRLTVL.

This clonotype was counted many times. The CDR3 nucleotides read TGTGCCAGCAGCTTAGGGCAAGCCAATAGCAACCAAGAGACCCAGTACTTC. This gives the protein CASSLGQANSNQETQYF. The V call is TRBV11-1, the J call TRBJ2-5; D not resolved. The V and J ends lost 1 base and 0 bases respectively, with 15 bases between them. From germline, CDR1 is SGHAT and CDR2 FQDESV (reference sequence). This CDR3 contains 17 residues.

The chain links TRBV10-2 to TRBJ1-2, with D uncertain. The ends were cut back, 0 bases at V and 0 bases at J, with 14 bases in the middle. Germline V gene lookup returns CDR1 WSHSY and CDR2 SAAADI. This CDR3 contains 17 residues. The DNA for the CDR3 is TGCGCCAGCAGTGAGTCTTCGCCCTTAAACTCTAACTATGGCTACACCTTC. Its protein is CASSESSPLNSNYGYTF.

This sequence joins TRBV4-1 and TRBJ2-4; TRBD2 agrees at 7 bases. Germline assignment: CDR1 MGHRA and CDR2 YSYEKL. The V gene end was trimmed by 8 bases and the J gene end by 8 bases; junction bases not matched to a gene: 12. This CDR3 has 14 amino acids. CDR3: CASQKTGGLDIQYF. The CDR3 DNA is TGCGCCAGCCAAAAAACCGGGGGGTTGGACATTCAGTACTTC.

This clonotype was detected ten times or more. The genes are TRBV5-1 and TRBJ2-5; tentatively, D is TRBD1 (6 bases). This CDR3 is built from 15 residues. V lost 4 bases to trimming and J lost 1 base, with 14 bases between them. Looked up from germline, CDR1 is SGHRS and CDR2 is YFSETQ. This CDR3 reads CASSEGHQGQETQYF. CDR3 bases: TGCGCCAGCAGCGAGGGACACCAGGGCCAAGAGACCCAGTACTTC.

This clonotype was counted at least ten times. The chain uses TRBV27 and TRBJ2-7, with D tentatively TRBD1 or TRBD2 (5 bases each). Trimming took off 3 bases at V and 3 bases at J, with 12 bases between the two ends. The CDR3 loop spans 14 amino acids. Germline CDR1 reads MNHEY; CDR2 reads SMNVEV (reference sequence). The CDR3 reads CASSFRGANYEQYF. In nucleotides, the CDR3 is TGTGCCAGCAGTTTCCGAGGGGCTAACTACGAGCAGTACTTC.

In this sample, this clonotype turned up a few times. V usage is TRBV5-1 and J usage is TRBJ2-3; D gene ambiguous. Trimming took 1 base from V and 2 from J, leaving 5 bases between them. Germline CDR1 is SGHRS and CDR2 is YFSETQ. This CDR3 has 13 amino acids. In DNA, the CDR3 is TGCGCCAGCAGCTTGCGGGCCACAGATACGCAGTATTTT. Translation: CASSLRATDTQYF.

The rearrangement links TRBV10-3 to TRBJ2-7, with 8 positions matching TRBD2. The CDR3 totals 14 residues. Germline values: CDR1 ENHRY, CDR2 SYGVKD. V lost 5 bases, J lost 7 bases, and 10 bases stayed unmatched. The CDR3 DNA sequence: TGTGCCATCAGTAGGCGGGGGGAAGCGGGAGAGCAGTACGTC. Protein: CAISRRGEAGEQYV.

The V call is TRBV7-2, the J call TRBJ1-6; TRBD1 matches at 7 bases. J gave up 5 bases and V 1 base, and 2 bases lay outside the gene matches. The germline V gene has CDR1 SGHTA and CDR2 FQGNSA. CDR3 length: 15 residues. The CDR3 loop is CASSLGQGHNSPLHF. As DNA, the CDR3 is TGTGCCAGCAGCTTAGGACAGGGACATAATTCACCCCTCCACTTT.

Many counts were recorded for this clonotype. The chain uses TRBV5-6 and TRBJ1-2; no definite D call. The CDR3 extends over 12 amino acids. The germline V gene encodes CDR1 SGHDT and CDR2 YYEEEE. V dropped 1 base and J dropped 8 bases, with 9 bases sitting between them. The CDR3 spells CASSLLLGGYTF. The CDR3 nucleotides are TGTGCCAGCAGCTTGCTACTCGGAGGCTACACCTTC.

This clonotype was seen more than once but under ten times. The chain's CDR3 is CASSLSGQGNTIYF. The DNA for the CDR3 is TGTGCCAGCAGTTTATCGGGACAGGGAAACACCATATATTTT. This chain links TRBV28 with TRBJ1-3, with 7 bases aligning to TRBD1. Germline loops: CDR1 MDHEN, CDR2 SYDVKM. The CDR3 length is 14 residues. J lost 4 bases, V lost 1 base, and 1 base had no gene match.

This clonotype was counted between two and nine times. The J gene is TRBJ2-3, the V gene TRBV30, with 8 bases aligning to TRBD2. The length of the CDR3 is 15 residues. Trimming removed 2 bases from V and 4 bases from J; junction bases left unmatched: 8. Germline-derived CDR1 and CDR2 are GTSNPN and SVGIG (reference sequence). CDR3 DNA sequence: TGTGCCTGGAGTAAGGGACTAGGGGCTCCAGATACGCAGTATTTT. The encoded protein is CAWSKGLGAPDTQYF.

The chain combines TRBV7-2 with TRBJ2-3, with D possibly TRBD2 on 7 matching bases. In germline, CDR1 is SGHTA, CDR2 FQGNSA. The CDR3 sequence is 16 residues long. V lost 5 bases, J lost 2 bases, and 17 bases lay in between. This chain's CDR3 is CASSPGTGGYTDTQYF. In nucleotides, the CDR3 is TGTGCCAGCAGCCCCGGCACGGGGGGCTACACAGATACGCAGTATTTT.

The V and J genes are TRBV18 and TRBJ2-7; 8 bases are shared with TRBD1. Germline V gene data show CDR1 as KGHSH and CDR2 as LQKENI. The ends lost 4 bases at V and 0 bases at J; junction bases unmatched: 8. This CDR3 is built from 16 residues. In DNA form, the CDR3 reads TGTGCCAGCTCACTCCACTCCGGGACAGGCTCCTACGAGCAGTACGTC. Residues: CASSLHSGTGSYEQYV.

This clonotype was recorded at least ten times. The chain has TRBV5-1 and TRBJ2-1; possibly TRBD2 for D (6 bases). The CDR3 is 15 residues long. Germline CDR1 reads SGHRS; CDR2 reads YFSETQ. V was pared by 1 base and J by 1 base, with 9 bases between. The CDR3 DNA sequence: TGCGCCAGCAGCTTGAATGGGGGGTCCTACAATGAGCAGTTCTTC. It encodes CASSLNGGSYNEQFF.